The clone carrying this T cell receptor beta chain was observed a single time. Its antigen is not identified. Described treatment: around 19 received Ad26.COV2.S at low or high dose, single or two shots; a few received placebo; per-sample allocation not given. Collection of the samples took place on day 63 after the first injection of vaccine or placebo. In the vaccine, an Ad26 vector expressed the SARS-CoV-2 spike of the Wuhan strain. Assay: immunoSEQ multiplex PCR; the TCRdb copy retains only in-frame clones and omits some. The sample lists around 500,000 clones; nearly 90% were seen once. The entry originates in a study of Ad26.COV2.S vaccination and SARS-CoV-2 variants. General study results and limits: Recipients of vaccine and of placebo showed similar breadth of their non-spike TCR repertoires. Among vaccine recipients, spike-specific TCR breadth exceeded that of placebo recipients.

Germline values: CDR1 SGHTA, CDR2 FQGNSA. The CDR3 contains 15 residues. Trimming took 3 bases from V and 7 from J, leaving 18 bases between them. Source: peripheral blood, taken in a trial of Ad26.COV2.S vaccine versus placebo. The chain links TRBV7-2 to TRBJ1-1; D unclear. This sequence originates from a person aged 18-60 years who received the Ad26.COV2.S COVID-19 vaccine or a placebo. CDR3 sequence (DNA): TGTGCCAGCAGCTTTGTAGGGCAGACTTGGGTTGAAGCTTTCTTT. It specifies CASSFVGQTWVEAFF.